This TCR beta chain was sequenced during a study of T-cell reconstitution after alpha-beta-depleted transplantation in children (dated by TCRdb to between 2015 and 2016). With regard to the full study: Using TCR repertoire profiling, the study followed T-cell immune reconstitution in a quantitative way in children after TCRalphabeta/CD19-depleted allogeneic hematopoietic cell transplantation. Results and caveats for the whole study, not just this receptor: Over subsequent months, a decline in hyperexpanded clone frequencies was noted, and after one year, T-cell counts and TCRbeta diversity were mostly ascribed to newly produced T cells. Apparently early alphabetaT-cell count recovery about two months after transplant reportedly relied on only several hundred rapidly expanded clones derived from non-depleted graft cells. In some patients, the high TCRbeta diversity seen at day 60 was put down to recipient T cells and intrathymic progenitors that had survived conditioning.

The treatment or condition label, as the study defines it: allogeneic hematopoietic cell transplantation with graft depleted of TCRalphabeta T cells and CD19 B cells. The transplant recipients were children given TCRalphabeta/CD19-depleted allogeneic hematopoietic cell grafts. The library was made by PCR. These reads were obtained on an Illumina HiSeq 2500. Molecular barcoding was employed in the preparation of TCR libraries, with unique molecular identifiers being used to normalize TCRbeta repertoire quantification. TCRdb reprocessing: public reads trimmed at Q25 with fastp, clones called with MiXCR, in-frame beta chains kept. Each record represents a unique CDR3 protein, reported with the most common genes and DNA among its rows. The sample data list some 600,000 distinct CDR3 sequences, and over 10% of these were observed just once. 2% to 2.5% of the sample is in the top ten clones. CDR1 and CDR2 are read off the germline V gene as SGHVS and FQNEAQ. The CDR3 runs 16 residues from the cysteine to the phenylalanine. Just CDR3 DNA is preserved here, 48 bases in frame from base 1. Trimming removed 1 base from V and 0 bases from J, leaving 9 bases between the germline ends.

This clonotype was detected only a few times. Which antigen it targets is not known. Per-nucleotide qualities are absent, and no much larger clonotype sits a single base away. The chain joins TRBV7-8 to TRBJ2-2; no D gene call is confident. The TCR comes from a male patient aged 10 to 17 who had a stem cell transplant for acute myeloid leukemia, so the T cells may come from the graft donor. Sequenced here: PBMCs, mostly from graft donor cells, sampled 360 days after TCRalphabeta/CD19-depleted stem cell transplant. The sequence in DNA is TGTGCCAGCAGCTTAGTAATCGCCGCGAACACCGGGGAGCTGTTTTTT. Its protein product is CASSLVIAANTGELFF.